This TCR beta chain emerged from a study of blood T cell repertoires in COVID-19. Measured with immunoSEQ multiplex PCR; TCRdb has only the in-frame clones, and not every one. The sample has hundreds of thousands of clones, approximately 80% seen once. The CDR3 sequence is 12 residues long. Input material: PBMCs or T cells enriched from blood (not recorded which). This chain uses TRBV1 with TRBJ2-7; the table's TRBD2 call for D was not verified on the DNA. TRBV1 is noted as a pseudogene. The receptor comes from a man aged 40-49 years who had been exposed to COVID-19. The CDR3 sequence: CTSSQSRYEQYF. The CDR3 bases are TGCACCAGCAGCCAATCCCGCTACGAGCAGTACTTC.